The entry below describes one T cell receptor (beta chain). Produced via immunoSEQ multiplex PCR; TCRdb's table is partial and in-frame only. The sample comprises fewer than 200,000 clones, around 91% of which are singletons, and 1.4% rests with the top ten. Germline CDR1 and CDR2: SGHAT and FQNNGV. Trimming cost V 1 base and J 5 bases, with 14 bases left between them. The CDR3 runs 16 residues. This sample is drawn from a study of control samples from healthy donors and cancer patients. Sequenced input: blood. The clonotype originates from a woman between 45 and 60 years old in good health. V is TRBV11-2 and J is TRBJ2-2; the D gene is possibly TRBD2 (5 bases). Here the CDR3 DNA reads TGTGCCAGCAGCTTAGCGACCGGGGTAGGGACCGGGGAGCTGTTTTTT. Amino acids: CASSLATGVGTGELFF.